The T cell receptor (beta chain) under discussion was sequenced for a study of OX40 agonist ivuxolimab in advanced cancers. Notes on the study in general: Within 6 weeks, CD4+ and CD8+ blood T cells expanded clonally at 0.1 to 3.0 mg/kg.

Data came from immunoSEQ multiplex PCR; TCRdb stores just in-frame clones and leaves some out. The sample includes about 58,000 clones, about 85% of them seen just once. On this clone: What it recognizes is unknown.

The source of this sequence is an adult with an advanced solid tumor such as melanoma, head and neck, liver or kidney cancer. Sequencing was performed on CD4+ or CD8+ T cells sorted from blood, taken in a trial of the OX40 agonist ivuxolimab.

CDR3 coding DNA: TGTGCCAGCACCAAGTCAGTTTATAATTCACCCCTCCACTTT. Amino acids: CASTKSVYNSPLHF. The chain joins TRBV28 to TRBJ1-6; D gene uncertain. V lost 7 bases and J 4 bases, leaving 11 bases between the germline ends. The germline CDR1 and CDR2 sequences are MDHEN and SYDVKM. The CDR3 length is 14 residues.